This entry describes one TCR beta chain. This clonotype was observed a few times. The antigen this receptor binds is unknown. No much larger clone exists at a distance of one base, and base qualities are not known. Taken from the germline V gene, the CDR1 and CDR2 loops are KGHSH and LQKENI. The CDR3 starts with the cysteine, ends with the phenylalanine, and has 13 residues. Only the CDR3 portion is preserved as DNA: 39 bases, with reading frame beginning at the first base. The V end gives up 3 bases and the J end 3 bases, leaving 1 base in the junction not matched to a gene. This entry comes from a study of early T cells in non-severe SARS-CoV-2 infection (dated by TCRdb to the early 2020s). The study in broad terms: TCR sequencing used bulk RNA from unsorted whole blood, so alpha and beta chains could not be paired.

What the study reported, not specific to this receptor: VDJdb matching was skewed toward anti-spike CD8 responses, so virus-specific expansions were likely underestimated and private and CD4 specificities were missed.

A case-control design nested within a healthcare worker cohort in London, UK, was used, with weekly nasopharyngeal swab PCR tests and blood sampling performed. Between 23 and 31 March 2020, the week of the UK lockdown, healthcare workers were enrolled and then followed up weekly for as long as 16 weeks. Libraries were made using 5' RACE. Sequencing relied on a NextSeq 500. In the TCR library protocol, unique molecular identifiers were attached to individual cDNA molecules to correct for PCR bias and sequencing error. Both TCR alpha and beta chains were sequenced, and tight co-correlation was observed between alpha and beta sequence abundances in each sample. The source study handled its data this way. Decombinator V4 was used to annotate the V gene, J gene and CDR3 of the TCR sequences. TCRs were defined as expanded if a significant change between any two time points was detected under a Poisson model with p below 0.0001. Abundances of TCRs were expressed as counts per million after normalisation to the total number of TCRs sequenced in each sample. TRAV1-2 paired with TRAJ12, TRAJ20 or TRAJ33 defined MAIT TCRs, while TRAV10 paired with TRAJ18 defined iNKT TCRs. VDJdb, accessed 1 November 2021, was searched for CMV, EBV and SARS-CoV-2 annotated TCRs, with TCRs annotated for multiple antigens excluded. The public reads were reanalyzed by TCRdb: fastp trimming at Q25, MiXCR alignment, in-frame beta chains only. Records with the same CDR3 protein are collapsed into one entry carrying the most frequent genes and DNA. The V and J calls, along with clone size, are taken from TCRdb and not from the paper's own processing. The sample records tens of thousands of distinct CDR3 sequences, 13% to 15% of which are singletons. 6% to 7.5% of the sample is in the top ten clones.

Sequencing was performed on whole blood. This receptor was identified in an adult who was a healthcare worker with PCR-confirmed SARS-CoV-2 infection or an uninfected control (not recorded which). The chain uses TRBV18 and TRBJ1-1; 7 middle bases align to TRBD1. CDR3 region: CASSPTGDTEAFF. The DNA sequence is TGTGCCAGCTCACCTACAGGGGACACTGAAGCTTTCTTT.